This T cell receptor beta chain appears in the sequencing data of a study of cytomegalovirus exposure and HLA in healthy donors. Findings and caveats of the study: Prediction of most subjects' HLA-A and HLA-B alleles by TCR beta sequences was reportedly accurate. There were several of the most significant clusters that appeared linked to common viral pathogens in a later analysis. The study flagged roughly 160 TCR beta chains as cytomegalovirus-associated. A later analysis linked a missense DCLRE1C variant to TCR beta V- and J-gene trimming.

The V end lost 7 bases, the J end lost 2 bases, and 9 bases lay between the germline ends. This CDR3 is 13 amino acids long. Germline V gene data show CDR1 as MDHEN and CDR2 as SYDVKM. The PCR made use of 60 Vbeta and 13 Jbeta primers. The data were produced by immunoSEQ multiplex PCR, yet TCRdb's version contains in-frame clones alone and is incomplete. The sample's table shows about 210,000 clones. Comments on this clone: The antigen is not known.

J is TRBJ1-5 and V is TRBV28; tentatively, D is TRBD1 (6 bases). The sequenced sample was PBMCs. This sequence was found in a woman in her thirties in good health and CMV-seropositive. DNA of the CDR3: TGTGCCAGCAAACAGGGTGGCAATCAGCCCCAGCATTTT. Translating gives CASKQGGNQPQHF.